This note documents a single T cell receptor beta chain sequence. The target antigen is unknown. The source of the sample is a study of T cell repertoires in cytomegalovirus infection. For the study at large: The study used recently identified HLA-C-restricted and well-studied HLA-B-restricted CMV epitopes. Public signatures in TCR beta pointed to CMV infection and matching HLA type. Findings of the study overall: Adding up the frequency of public TCR beta families identified people who carried CMV plus the relevant HLA. HLA-C-restricted CMV clonotypes gave the most frequent clonotype in two of eight donors.

The CDR3 length is 13 residues. V gave up 6 bases and J gave up 4 bases, with 10 bases separating them. CDR1 MNHNY and CDR2 SVGAGI come from the germline V gene (reference sequence). A single record per CDR3 protein comes from TCRdb applying MiXCR to the reads. In the table there are about 58,000 distinct CDR3 sequences, around 20% of which are singletons. The clonotype was recovered from a human donor in good health (CMV status not recorded). Some clones in this sample may be carry-over from other donors' samples. This specimen consisted of CD8+ T cells from cultured PBMCs, obtained from culture after CMV antigen stimulation. V is TRBV6-6 and J is TRBJ2-1, with a tentative D call TRBD2 (5 bases). The CDR3 DNA reads TGTGCCAGCAGCCGAGCGGAGTACAATGAGCAGTTCTTC. The encoded protein is CASSRAEYNEQFF.